The present entry profiles one T cell receptor (beta chain) with its context. The antigen is unknown. V shed 5 bases and J 0 bases; nucleotides not matched to a gene: 13. Germline CDR1 is SQVTM and CDR2 is ANQGSEA. This CDR3 has 16 amino acids. TCRdb itself ran the 5' RACE reads through MiXCR, one entry per CDR3 protein. The sample records fewer than 80,000 distinct CDR3 sequences, around 4.2% being singletons. This specimen comes from a study of early T cells in non-severe SARS-CoV-2 infection. Study-wide background: The input, bulk RNA from unsorted whole blood, was sequenced, and chains were unpaired.

Study-wide points: In VDJdb matching, anti-spike CD8 responses were favored while private and CD4 specificities went missing.

The genes are TRBV29-1 and TRBJ2-7, with TRBD2 matching 7 bases. The material sequenced was whole blood, taken at baseline. The sequence was obtained from an adult who was a healthcare worker with PCR-confirmed SARS-CoV-2 infection or an uninfected control (not recorded which). The donor label of this sample is uncertain. The CDR3 nucleotides are TGCAGCGTTTTGGGGGGGTTCTGGACGGACTCCTACGAGCAGTACTTC. Translating it yields CSVLGGFWTDSYEQYF.